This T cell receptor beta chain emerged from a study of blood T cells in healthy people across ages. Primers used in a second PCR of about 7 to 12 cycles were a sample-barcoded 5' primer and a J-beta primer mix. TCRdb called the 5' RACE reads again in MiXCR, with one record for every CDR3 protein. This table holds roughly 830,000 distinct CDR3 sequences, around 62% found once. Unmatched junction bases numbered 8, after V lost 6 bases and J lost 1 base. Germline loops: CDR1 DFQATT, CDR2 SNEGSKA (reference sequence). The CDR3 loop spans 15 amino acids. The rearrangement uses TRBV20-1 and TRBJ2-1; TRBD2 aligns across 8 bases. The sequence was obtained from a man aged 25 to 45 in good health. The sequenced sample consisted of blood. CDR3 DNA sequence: TGCAGTGCGCCGGGGACGGGGGGGTCCTACAATGAGCAGTTCTTC. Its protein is CSAPGTGGSYNEQFF.